Each of the 27 T cell receptor beta chains below was sequenced from the same sample in a study of siplizumab effects on memory and regulatory T cells (dated by TCRdb to about 2019). The library was generated by the immunoSEQ multiplex PCR assay. What TCRdb holds here is the immuneACCESS table cut down to in-frame rearrangements. Part of the clones is not present; checked against another copy, under half of the missing clones reflect an unresolved V gene, and the others are unexplained. The sample data list 55,000 to 70,000 clones, and 80% to 95% of these were observed just once. 35% to 45% of the sample goes to the ten largest clones. Sequencing was carried out using CD8+ T cells sorted from blood. These receptors were obtained from a human donor in good health.

CDR3 DNA sequence: TGTGCCAGCAGCCTCGGGAGACTGCGGTCAGATACGCAGTATTTT. Its translation is CASSLGRLRSDTQYF. The rearrangement joins TRBV9 to TRBJ2-3; D is perhaps TRBD2 (6 bases). The V end was cut by 4 bases, the J end by 4 bases, with 16 bases between. Germline V gene sequence: CDR1 SGDLS, CDR2 YYNGEE. The CDR3 has 15 amino acids.

Written as DNA, the CDR3 is TGTGCCAGTATGCAAGGGCCCTATGAAGCTTTCTTT. Protein product: CASMQGPYEAFF. This sequence joins TRBV19 and TRBJ1-1; D not certain. Per the germline V gene, CDR1 is LNHDA and CDR2 is SQIVND (reference sequence). CDR3 size: 12 residues. The V gene lost 7 bases and the J gene lost 7 bases, with 13 bases spanning the gap.

V is TRBV6-5 and J is TRBJ2-1; 7 bases line up with TRBD2. Germline CDR1 MNHEY, CDR2 SVGAGI. The CDR3 extends over 13 amino acids. Losses at the gene ends were 2 bases for V and 8 bases for J; bases not matched to a gene: 3. The CDR3 loop reads CASSYPAGDEQFF. The CDR3 DNA sequence: TGTGCCAGCAGTTACCCCGCGGGGGATGAGCAGTTCTTC.

The chain joins TRBV4-1 to TRBJ2-7, with 8 bases that match TRBD1. In germline, CDR1 is MGHRA, CDR2 YSYEKL. J lost 4 bases, V lost 2 bases, and 7 bases had no gene match. The CDR3 is 15 residues long. The CDR3 DNA sequence: TGCGCCAGCAGCCAAAATCCGGGACAGGCATACGAGCAGTACTTC. Amino acids: CASSQNPGQAYEQYF.

V usage is TRBV5-5 and J usage is TRBJ2-3, with 9 bases identical to TRBD2. With 4 bases clipped from V and 0 bases from J, the junction kept 6 bases outside the gene matches. The V gene's germline CDR1 is SGHKS and CDR2 YYEKEE (reference sequence). This CDR3 contains 16 residues. CDR3 amino acids: CASSIGTSLSTDTQYF. CDR3 DNA: TGTGCCAGCAGCATCGGGACTAGCCTAAGCACAGATACGCAGTATTTT.

The V gene is TRBV19, the J gene TRBJ2-3, with TRBD2 identical over 8 bases. Trimming at V came to 5 bases and at J to 2 bases, leaving 6 bases not matched to a gene. The V gene's germline CDR1 is LNHDA and CDR2 SQIVND (reference sequence). This CDR3 has 15 amino acids. DNA for the CDR3: TGTGCCAGTAGTCAGGTAGCGGGACACACAGATACGCAGTATTTT. Residues: CASSQVAGHTDTQYF.

This chain links TRBV7-6 with TRBJ2-5; D is ambiguous. There are 12 residues in the CDR3. Germline lookup yields CDR1 SGHVS and CDR2 FNYEAQ. The V gene lost 5 bases and the J gene lost 1 base, with 5 bases spanning the gap. The CDR3 protein is CASSHLQETQYF. The CDR3 nucleotides are TGTGCCAGCAGCCACCTCCAAGAGACCCAGTACTTC.

This chain links TRBV5-1 with TRBJ2-4, with a possible D match to TRBD2 (6 bases). The V gene's germline CDR1 is SGHRS and CDR2 YFSETQ. This CDR3 has 16 residues. Trimming removed 4 bases at V and 0 bases at J, with 14 bases between. The CDR3 DNA follows: TGCGCCAGCAGCGCCGCTAGCGATCTAGCCAAAAACATTCAGTACTTC. Protein product: CASSAASDLAKNIQYF.

This clone was seen more than once but under ten times. The rearrangement joins TRBV4-3 to TRBJ2-6; D unresolved. From germline, CDR1 is LGHNA and CDR2 YSLEER. The V gene lost 0 bases and the J gene lost 0 bases, with 6 bases spanning the gap. This CDR3 spans 16 amino acids. DNA for the CDR3: TGCGCCAGCAGCCAAGATATGAGCTCTGGGGCCAACGTCCTGACTTTC. Amino acids: CASSQDMSSGANVLTF.

The chain links TRBV10-2 to TRBJ2-5; no clear D gene. Germline-derived CDR1 and CDR2 are WSHSY and SAAADI. The CDR3 has 12 residues. V gave up 4 bases and J gave up 5 bases, with 8 bases separating them. As DNA, the CDR3 is TGCGCCAGCAGTGTCGAAGGGGAGACCCAGTACTTC. It is translated as CASSVEGETQYF.

The chain is built from TRBV25-1 and TRBJ2-2; possible D gene TRBD2, 6 bases. The CDR3 runs to 12 residues. Per germline, CDR1 MGHDK and CDR2 SYGVNS. Trimming pared 10 bases from V and 5 bases from J, leaving 11 bases between. In DNA form, the CDR3 reads TGTGCCACCTTAGGAGGGACCGGGGAGCTGTTTTTT. Protein: CATLGGTGELFF. The full variable domain, rest sourced from reference TRBV25-1 and TRBJ2-2, is EADIYQTPRYLVIGTGKKITLECSQTMGHDKMYWYQQDPGMELHLIHYSYGVNSTEKGDLSSESTVSRIRTEHFPLTLESARPSHTSQYLCATLGGTGELFFGEGSRLTVL.

V gene TRBV25-1 combines with J gene TRBJ2-1; D is tentatively TRBD1 or TRBD2 (5 bases each). The CDR3 contains 13 residues. Germline V gene data show CDR1 as MGHDK and CDR2 as SYGVNS. Deletions cut 6 bases from V and 7 bases from J, with 13 bases between. DNA for the CDR3: TGTGCCAGCAGCGCAATGGGGGTAAATGAGCAGTTCTTC. Translating gives CASSAMGVNEQFF.

This chain links TRBV12-5 with TRBJ2-7; 12 bases fit TRBD2. There are 16 residues in the CDR3. Losses at the gene ends were 3 bases for V and 1 base for J; bases not matched to a gene: 4. Germline CDR1 LGHNT, CDR2 FRNRAP. CDR3 amino acids: CASGFPLAGGSYEQYF. As DNA, the CDR3 is TGTGCTAGTGGTTTCCCTCTAGCGGGAGGGTCCTACGAGCAGTACTTC.

A few counts support this clone. This sequence joins TRBV23-1 and TRBJ1-1; 9 bases map to TRBD1. TRBV23-1 carries the ORF label, with uncertain function. With V trimmed by 4 bases and J by 0 bases, 6 bases remained unmatched. The CDR3 loop spans 16 amino acids. The chain's CDR3 is CASSLGDRVMNTEAFF. The CDR3, as DNA: TGCGCCAGCAGTCTCGGGGACAGGGTCATGAACACTGAAGCTTTCTTT.

V is TRBV29-1 and J is TRBJ2-7; D remains ambiguous. CDR1 is SQVTM, CDR2 ANQGSEA, per germline. CDR3 length equals 11 residues. V was cut by 4 bases and J by 6 bases, with 10 bases left in between. The CDR3 nucleotides are TGCAGCGTTGTTCGTATGGGCGAGCAGTACTTC. Its translation: CSVVRMGEQYF.

The chain links TRBV2 to TRBJ1-1; the D gene is possibly TRBD1 (5 bases). The CDR3 is 16 amino acids. Germline CDR1 is SNHLY and CDR2 is FYNNEI. V was cut by 0 bases and J by 1 base, with 12 bases left in between. CDR3 residues: CASSEAGRLGNTEAFF. CDR3 nucleotides: TGTGCCAGCAGTGAAGCGGGACGGTTGGGGAACACTGAAGCTTTCTTT.

Sample share makes this clone medium-sized. The genes are TRBV5-8 and TRBJ1-5; tentative D call: TRBD1 (5 bases). The ends were cut back, 1 base at V and 2 bases at J, with 10 bases in the middle. CDR3 length: 15 amino acids. Germline values: CDR1 SGHTS, CDR2 YDEGEE. The chain's CDR3 is CASSLRGTGNQPQHF. In DNA, the CDR3 is TGTGCCAGCAGCTTGAGGGGTACGGGCAATCAGCCCCAGCATTTT.

The CDR3 DNA is TGCAGTGCTAAAGCGGGAGGGACCCAGTACTTC. Translated, it gives CSAKAGGTQYF. The chain recombines TRBV20-1 with TRBJ2-5, with TRBD2 matching over 9 bases. V lost 4 bases and J lost 7; bases outside the gene matches: 1. The V gene's germline CDR1 is DFQATT and CDR2 SNEGSKA (reference sequence). This CDR3 region has 11 residues.

The CDR3 sequence: CASSLEGTAHEQYF. Here the CDR3 DNA reads TGTGCCAGCAGCTTAGAGGGGACAGCCCACGAGCAGTACTTC. This chain joins TRBV7-3 and TRBJ2-7; 7 nucleotides agree with TRBD1. The junction had 6 bases not matched to a gene; V was cut back by 2 bases and J by 5 bases. The CDR3 runs to 14 residues. Germline V gives CDR1 SGHTA, CDR2 FQGTGA.

This clone was detected once. The CDR3 nucleotides read TGTGCCAGCAGCGTAGCTGGCGGGACCGGAGGGGCCAACGTCCTGACTTTC. Protein product: CASSVAGGTGGANVLTF. The chain couples TRBV9 to TRBJ2-6; D might be TRBD2 (6 bases). The length of the CDR3 is 17 residues. Per the germline V gene, CDR1 is SGDLS and CDR2 is YYNGEE. Trimming cost V 0 bases and J 4 bases, with 14 bases left between them.

The genes are TRBV27 and TRBJ2-5, with a tentative D call TRBD2 (5 bases). Trimming pared 7 bases from V and 4 bases from J, leaving 16 bases between. The CDR3 is 14 residues long. Germline V gene lookup returns CDR1 MNHEY and CDR2 SMNVEV (reference sequence). This CDR3 is CASTPFPGGETQYF. The DNA for the CDR3 is TGTGCCAGCACCCCGTTCCCAGGAGGAGAGACCCAGTACTTC.

This chain joins TRBV9 and TRBJ2-3; a possible D gene is TRBD1 (6 bases). The CDR3 has 13 amino acids. The germline V and J ends were trimmed by 3 bases and 7 bases, with 12 bases remaining between them. Germline CDR1 is SGDLS and CDR2 is YYNGEE. The CDR3 loop is CASSGGTLNTQYF. The CDR3 DNA is TGTGCCAGCAGCGGGGGGACACTTAATACGCAGTATTTT.

The V and J genes are TRBV28 and TRBJ1-2; D might be TRBD1 (5 bases). The CDR3 is 16 amino acids. The V end was cut by 3 bases, the J end by 5 bases, with 19 bases between. Germline V lookup: CDR1 MDHEN, CDR2 SYDVKM. The CDR3 loop is CASSLGRAAGKYGYTF. CDR3 coding DNA: TGTGCCAGCAGTTTGGGACGGGCCGCAGGGAAGTATGGCTACACCTTC.

V gene TRBV7-8 combines with J gene TRBJ2-7; D gene uncertain. V lost 3 bases and J lost 3, with 3 bases in between. In germline, CDR1 is SGHVS, CDR2 FQNEAQ. CDR3 length: 11 amino acids. This CDR3 is CASSFNYEQYF. DNA of the CDR3: TGTGCCAGCAGCTTTAACTACGAGCAGTACTTC.

This clone was detected only once. This rearrangement joins TRBV5-1 to TRBJ2-7; D is undetermined. V was shortened by 0 bases and J by 1 base, with 2 bases between the two germline ends. Germline V gene sequence: CDR1 SGHRS, CDR2 YFSETQ. The CDR3 spans 12 residues. The CDR3 region has the DNA TGCGCCAGCAGCTTGGAATCCTACGAGCAGTACTTC. It encodes CASSLESYEQYF.

V usage is TRBV7-8 and J usage is TRBJ2-1; D call uncertain. V lost 3 bases to trimming and J lost 5 bases, with 5 bases between them. The CDR3 is made up of 12 amino acids. Germline V CDR1 and CDR2: SGHVS, FQNEAQ. The DNA for the CDR3 is TGTGCCAGCAGCTTCGGCCACAATGAGCAGTTCTTC. Amino acids: CASSFGHNEQFF.

This chain links TRBV7-6 with TRBJ2-7, with TRBD1 matching 7 bases. This CDR3 spans 16 amino acids. The V segment lost 5 bases and the J segment 3 bases; nucleotides outside the gene matches: 13. Germline CDR1 is SGHVS and CDR2 is FNYEAQ. The CDR3 loop reads CASSPERTGEHYEQYF. Here the CDR3 DNA reads TGTGCCAGCAGCCCAGAGCGAACAGGGGAGCACTACGAGCAGTACTTC.